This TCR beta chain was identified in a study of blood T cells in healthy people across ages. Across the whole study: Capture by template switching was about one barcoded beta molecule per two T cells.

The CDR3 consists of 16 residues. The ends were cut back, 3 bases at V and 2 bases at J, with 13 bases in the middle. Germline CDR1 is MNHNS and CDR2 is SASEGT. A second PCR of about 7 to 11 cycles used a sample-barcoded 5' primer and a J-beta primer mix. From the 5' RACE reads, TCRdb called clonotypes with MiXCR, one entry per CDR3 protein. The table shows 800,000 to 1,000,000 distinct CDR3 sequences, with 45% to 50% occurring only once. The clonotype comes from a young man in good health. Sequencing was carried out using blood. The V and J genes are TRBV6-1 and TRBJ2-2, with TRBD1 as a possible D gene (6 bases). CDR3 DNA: TGTGCCAGCAGTGATTCTTACAGGGCCAACACCGGGGAGCTGTTTTTT. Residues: CASSDSYRANTGELFF.